This TCR beta chain came from a study of cytotoxic CD8 clonotypes in ibrutinib-treated CLL. Whole-study context: Per sample, productive templates averaged 255,043 and productive rearrangements averaged roughly 91,000.

Findings of the study overall: Higher circulating CD8+ T-cell counts strongly accompanied higher baseline clonality, above age-matched healthy donors.

Depth targeted 1 in 200,000 to 1 in 1 million T cells, averaging 10x coverage per clonotype. Method: immunoSEQ multiplex PCR; TCRdb's copy keeps in-frame clones and lacks some. The sample lists tens of thousands of clones; about 70% were seen once. Concerning this clone: Its antigen remains unknown.

Looked up from germline, CDR1 is SEHNR and CDR2 is FQNEAQ (reference sequence). V dropped 3 bases and J dropped 5 bases, with 16 bases sitting between them. CDR3 length: 15 amino acids. The TCR originated in a human donor with chronic lymphocytic leukemia. The chain has TRBV7-9 and TRBJ1-1; D might be TRBD1 (6 bases). The sequencing used PBMCs, collected at disease progression, from a patient treated with ibrutinib. DNA of the CDR3: TGTGCCAGCAGCTTTATGGCCCAGGGGACAACTGAAGCTTTCTTT. Protein product: CASSFMAQGTTEAFF.